The T cell receptor (beta chain) described here comes from a study of CD8+ T cells in alopecia areata. Following RNA extraction, reverse transcription yielded cDNA that acted as the sequencing template. Sequencing was performed with immunoSEQ multiplex PCR; in TCRdb, only in-frame clones are kept and a portion is missing. The table lists tens of thousands of clones, less than 65% of them singletons. A note on this clone: Antigen specificity is unknown.

Alopecia areata patients provided lesional scalp punch biopsies and peripheral blood. General study points: Whereas mice showed it more clearly, TCR sharing across patients was murkier, possibly because of HLA. Alopecia totalis/universalis scalp especially showed more expanded CD8+ clones than normal scalp.

V dropped 8 bases and J dropped 4; count of bases not matched to a gene: 5. CDR1 and CDR2 (germline): MNHNY, SVGAGI (reference sequence). The CDR3 contains 13 residues. The sequencing input was NKG2D-high CD8+ T cells sorted from blood. The chain links TRBV6-6 to TRBJ2-7; 10 bases are shared with TRBD1. This sequence was found in a human donor with alopecia areata. CDR3 in amino acids: CASRGQGWYEQYF. The CDR3 DNA is TGTGCCAGCCGGGGACAGGGGTGGTACGAGCAGTACTTC.